This TCR beta chain was sequenced during a study of Graves' ophthalmopathy and Graves' hyperthyroidism. Study-wide results and caveats: Blood samples also showed most expanded thyroid clonotypes exceeding 0.001 frequency.

Ophthalmopathy not arising within 18 months of follow-up defined hyperthyroidism as stable. The authors enrolled newly diagnosed hyperthyroidism patients aged 18 to 65 with under 2 months' duration. CDR3 regions of TCR beta were amplified from RNA transcripts. HTBI primers were used in a first-round RT-PCR, which preceded a second-round multiplex PCR. TCRdb re-called the multiplex PCR reads with MiXCR, one entry per CDR3 protein. In the table there are about 370,000 distinct CDR3 sequences, about 18% of which are singletons. This clonotype was counted between two and nine times. No antigen is known for it. Between the trimmed V and J ends, which lost 7 bases and 2 bases, there was a span of 11 bases. Germline V gene lookup returns CDR1 GTSNPN and CDR2 SVGIG (reference sequence). The CDR3 consists of 13 residues.

The TCR comes from an adult woman with stable Graves' hyperthyroidism. The sample comprised peripheral blood. The rearrangement uses TRBV30 and TRBJ2-2, with D unresolved. CDR3 in amino acids: CASTSDNTGELFF. DNA of the CDR3: TGTGCCTCAACGTCGGATAACACCGGGGAGCTGTTTTTT.